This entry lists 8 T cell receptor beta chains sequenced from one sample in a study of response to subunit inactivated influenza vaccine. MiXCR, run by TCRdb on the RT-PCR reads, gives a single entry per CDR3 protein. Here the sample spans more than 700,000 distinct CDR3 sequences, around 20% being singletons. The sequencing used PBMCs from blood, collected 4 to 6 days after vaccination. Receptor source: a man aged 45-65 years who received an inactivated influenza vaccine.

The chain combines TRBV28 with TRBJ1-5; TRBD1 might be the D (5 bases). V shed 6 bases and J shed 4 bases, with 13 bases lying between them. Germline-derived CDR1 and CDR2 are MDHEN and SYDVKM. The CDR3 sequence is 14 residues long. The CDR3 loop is CASRLGAANQPQHF. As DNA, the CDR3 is TGTGCCAGCAGGTTAGGGGCAGCGAATCAGCCCCAGCATTTT.

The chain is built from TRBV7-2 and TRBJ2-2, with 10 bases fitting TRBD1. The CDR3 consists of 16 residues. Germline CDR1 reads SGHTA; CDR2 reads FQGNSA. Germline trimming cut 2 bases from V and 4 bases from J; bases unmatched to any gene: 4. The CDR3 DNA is TGTGCCAGCAGCTTATATGGGACAGGGGTCACCGGGGAGCTGTTTTTT. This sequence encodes CASSLYGTGVTGELFF.

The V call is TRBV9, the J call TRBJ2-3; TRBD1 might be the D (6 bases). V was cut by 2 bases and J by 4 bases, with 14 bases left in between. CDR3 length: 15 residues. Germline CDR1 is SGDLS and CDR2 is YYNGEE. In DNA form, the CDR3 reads TGTGCCAGCAGCGTGAGGGTGGGACACGCAGATACGCAGTATTTT. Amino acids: CASSVRVGHADTQYF.

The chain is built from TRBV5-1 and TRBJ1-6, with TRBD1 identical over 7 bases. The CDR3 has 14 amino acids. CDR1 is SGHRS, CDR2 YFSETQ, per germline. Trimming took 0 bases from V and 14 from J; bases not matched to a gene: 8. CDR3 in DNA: TGCGCCAGCAGCTTGGGGGGCCAGGGGGACTCCCTCCACTTT. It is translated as CASSLGGQGDSLHF.

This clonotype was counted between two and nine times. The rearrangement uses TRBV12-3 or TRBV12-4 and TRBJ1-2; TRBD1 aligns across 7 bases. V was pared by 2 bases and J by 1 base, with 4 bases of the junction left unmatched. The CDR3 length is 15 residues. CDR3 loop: CASSLMAGGNYGYTF. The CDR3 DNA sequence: TGTGCCAGCAGTTTAATGGCAGGGGGTAACTATGGCTACACCTTC.

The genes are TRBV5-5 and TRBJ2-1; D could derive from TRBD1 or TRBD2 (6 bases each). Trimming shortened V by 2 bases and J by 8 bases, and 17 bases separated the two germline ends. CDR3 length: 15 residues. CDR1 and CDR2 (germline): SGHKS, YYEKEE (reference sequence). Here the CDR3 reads CASSLRGRDRDEQFF. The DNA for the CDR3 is TGTGCCAGCAGCTTACGGGGGCGAGATAGGGATGAGCAGTTCTTC.

CDR3 in DNA: TGTGCCAGCAGCCCTTCGTCCCTCGCATCACTCGGACGGCGAGGAAACACCATATATTTT. It translates to CASSPSSLASLGRRGNTIYF. The chain employs TRBV11-2 and TRBJ1-3; D is uncertain. Germline assignment: CDR1 SGHAT and CDR2 FQNNGV. Trimming took off 5 bases at V and 4 bases at J, with 30 bases between the two ends. The CDR3 consists of 20 residues.

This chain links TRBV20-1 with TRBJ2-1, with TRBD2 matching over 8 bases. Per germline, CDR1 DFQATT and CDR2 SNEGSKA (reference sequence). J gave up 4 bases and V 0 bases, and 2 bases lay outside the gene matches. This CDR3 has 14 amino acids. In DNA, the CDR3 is TGCAGTGCTAGAGAAAAGCGGGGGTACAATGAGCAGTTCTTC. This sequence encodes CSAREKRGYNEQFF.